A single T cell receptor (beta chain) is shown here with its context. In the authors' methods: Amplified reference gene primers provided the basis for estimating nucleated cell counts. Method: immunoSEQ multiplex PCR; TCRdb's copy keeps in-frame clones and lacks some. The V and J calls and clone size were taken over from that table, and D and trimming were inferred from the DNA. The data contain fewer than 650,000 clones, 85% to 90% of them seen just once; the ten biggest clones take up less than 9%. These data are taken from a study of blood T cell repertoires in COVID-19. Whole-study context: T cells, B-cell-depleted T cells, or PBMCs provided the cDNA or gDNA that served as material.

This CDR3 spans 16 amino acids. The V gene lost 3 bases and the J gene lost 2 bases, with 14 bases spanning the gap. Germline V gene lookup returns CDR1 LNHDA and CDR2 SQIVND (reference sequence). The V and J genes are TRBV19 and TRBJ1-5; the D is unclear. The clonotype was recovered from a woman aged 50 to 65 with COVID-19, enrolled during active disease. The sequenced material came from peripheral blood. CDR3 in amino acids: CASSIISGGGNQPQHF. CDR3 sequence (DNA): TGTGCCAGTAGTATCATTTCGGGTGGTGGCAATCAGCCCCAGCATTTT.